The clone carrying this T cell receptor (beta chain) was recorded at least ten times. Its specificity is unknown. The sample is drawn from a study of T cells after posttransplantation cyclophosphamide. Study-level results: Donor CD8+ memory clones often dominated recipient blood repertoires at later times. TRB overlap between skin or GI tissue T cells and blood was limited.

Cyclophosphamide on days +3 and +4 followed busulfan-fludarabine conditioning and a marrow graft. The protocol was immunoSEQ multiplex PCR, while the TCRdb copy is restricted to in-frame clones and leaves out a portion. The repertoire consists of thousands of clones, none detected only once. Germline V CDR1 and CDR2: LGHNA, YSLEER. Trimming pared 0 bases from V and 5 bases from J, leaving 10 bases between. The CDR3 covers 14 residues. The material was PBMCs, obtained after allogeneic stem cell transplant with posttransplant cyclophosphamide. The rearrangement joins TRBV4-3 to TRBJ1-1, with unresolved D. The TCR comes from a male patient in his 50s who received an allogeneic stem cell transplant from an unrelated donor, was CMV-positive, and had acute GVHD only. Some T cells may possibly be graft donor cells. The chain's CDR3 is CASSQDLARTEAFF. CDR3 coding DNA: TGCGCCAGCAGCCAAGATCTTGCCCGGACTGAAGCTTTCTTT.